These 11 T cell receptor beta chains originate from one sample sequenced in a study of molecular identifiers for immune sequencing clone quantification. TCRdb passed the PCR reads through MiXCR, listing each CDR3 protein once. This table holds more than 35,000 distinct CDR3 sequences, 19% found once. The specimen sequenced was naive CD8+ T cells from blood, with Jurkat cell RNA spiked in. Subset noted: FACS-sorted CD8+CD4-CCR7+CD45RA+ naive T cells. These receptors all come from a human donor in good health. Some libraries in this study had Jurkat cell RNA spiked in.

In its sample, this clonotype was seen many times. This rearrangement joins TRBV12-3 or TRBV12-4 to TRBJ1-5; D possibly corresponds to TRBD1 (5 bases). Trimming cost V 3 bases and J 2 bases, with 8 bases left between them. This CDR3 has 14 residues. The CDR3 region is CASSLGQRNQPQHF. The CDR3 region has the DNA TGTGCCAGCAGTTTGGGGCAACGCAATCAGCCCCAGCATTTT.

With regard to this clonotype: This may come from a read error, since a much larger clone is one base off. As the CDR3 is not closed by the conserved phenylalanine or tryptophan, this likely results from a read error. The chain uses TRBV12-3 or TRBV12-4 and TRBJ2-7; TRBD1 aligns across 7 bases. V trimming: 5 bases; J trimming: 6 bases; junction bases outside the gene matches: 7. The CDR3 contains 13 residues. CDR3 in amino acids: CASSPNTGVEQYL. CDR3 coding DNA: TGTGCCAGCAGTCCGAATACAGGGGTCGAGCAGTACCTC.

Regarding this clonotype: This sequence may be a read error, since a much larger clone differs from it by one base. This chain uses TRBV28 with TRBJ2-2; TRBD2 aligns across 8 bases. The CDR3 loop spans 15 amino acids. Germline V CDR1 and CDR2: MDHEN, SYDVKM. With 5 bases clipped from V and 7 bases from J, the junction kept 9 bases outside the gene matches. The CDR3 DNA sequence: TGTGCCAGCAGTCCCCGGACTAGCCTTAACGGGGAGCTGTTTTTT. This sequence encodes CASSPRTSLNGELFF.

This clonotype has ten or more counts. This chain links TRBV2 with TRBJ1-4; D is possibly TRBD1 (5 bases). The germline V and J ends were trimmed by 1 base and 8 bases, with 14 bases remaining between them. Germline V lookup: CDR1 SNHLY, CDR2 FYNNEI. The CDR3 spans 15 residues. CDR3 loop: CASSEEGRAREKLFF. The CDR3 DNA follows: TGTGCCAGCAGTGAAGAGGGCAGGGCGAGAGAAAAACTGTTTTTT.

This clonotype was counted many times. The chain recombines TRBV2 with TRBJ2-3, with TRBD2 identical over 8 bases. The CDR3 covers 15 residues. J gave up 4 bases and V 8 bases, and 11 bases lay outside the gene matches. Germline values: CDR1 SNHLY, CDR2 FYNNEI. The CDR3: CASGAGTSSSDTQYF. CDR3 coding DNA: TGTGCCAGCGGGGCCGGGACTAGTTCTTCAGATACGCAGTATTTT.

On this clonotype: The junction does not match germline at one end; this may be a read error. The chain carries TRBV7-2 and TRBJ2-7, with a weak D call TRBD2 (6 bases). Germline-derived CDR1 and CDR2 are SGHTA and FQGNSA. The CDR3 is made up of 14 amino acids. CDR3 residues: CASSYILGGGERYF. The CDR3, as DNA: TGTGCCAGCAGCTATATACTAGGTGGAGGGGAGCGGTACTTC.

Points on this clonotype: A much larger clone differs by one base, so this may be a read error. V usage is TRBV7-6 and J usage is TRBJ2-7; no clear D. V was cut by 1 base and J by 6 bases, with 10 bases left in between. The germline V gene has CDR1 SGHVS and CDR2 FNYEAQ. The CDR3 consists of 13 residues. The chain's CDR3 is CASSLGRTCEQYF. CDR3 bases: TGTGCCAGCAGCTTAGGCAGGACGTGCGAGCAGTACTTC. Full variable domain (outside the CDR3, taken from reference TRBV7-6 and TRBJ2-7): GAGVSQSPRYKVTKRGQDVALRCDPISGHVSLYWYRQALGQGPEFLTYFNYEAQQDKSGLPNDRFSAERPEGSISTLTIQRTEQRDSAMYRCASSLGRTCEQYFGPGTRLTVT.

Ten or more counts support this clonotype. This chain links TRBV24-1 with TRBJ2-5; TRBD2 aligns across 12 bases. Germline CDR1 and CDR2: KGHDR and SFDVKD. Trimming removed 3 bases from V and 5 bases from J; junction bases left unmatched: 9. This CDR3 has 17 residues. This CDR3 reads CATSDVTSGSQSETQYF. In DNA, the CDR3 is TGTGCCACCAGTGATGTGACTAGCGGGAGCCAGAGTGAGACCCAGTACTTC.

This clonotype was picked up many times. The chain employs TRBV4-3 and TRBJ2-3; tentatively, D is TRBD1 (6 bases). The germline V gene encodes CDR1 LGHNA and CDR2 YSLEER. The CDR3 covers 15 residues. Between the trimmed V and J ends, which lost 4 bases and 6 bases, there was a span of 17 bases. CDR3 residues: CASSPANERGDTQYF. The CDR3 coding sequence is TGCGCCAGCAGCCCCGCAAATGAAAGGGGGGATACGCAGTATTTT.

The chain combines TRBV3-1 with TRBJ2-1; D may be TRBD2 (6 bases). The CDR3 is 13 residues long. The germline V gene has CDR1 LGHDT and CDR2 YNNKEL (reference sequence). The V end lost 5 bases, the J end lost 7 bases, and 12 bases lay between the germline ends. CDR3 nucleotide sequence: TGTGCCAGCAGCGGGGGGAGTCTTAATGAGCAGTTCTTC. It codes for CASSGGSLNEQFF.

This clonotype was recorded a few times. The V gene is TRBV4-3, the J gene TRBJ1-1, with 8 bases that match TRBD1. Germline-derived CDR1 and CDR2 are LGHNA and YSLEER. V lost 0 bases to trimming and J lost 1 base; unmatched junction nucleotides: 4. The CDR3 contains 16 residues. The chain's CDR3 is CASSQDWTGPNTEAFF. CDR3 sequence (DNA): TGCGCCAGCAGCCAAGATTGGACAGGGCCGAACACTGAAGCTTTCTTT.